A single sample gave rise to the 21 T cell receptor beta chains below, sequenced in a study of regulatory T cells in long-lasting Graves disease. TCR beta libraries were built with iRepertoire HTBI primers and Arm-PCR of CDR3 regions. TCRdb re-derived calls from the multiplex PCR reads in MiXCR, one entry per CDR3 protein. This table has under 250,000 distinct CDR3 sequences, roughly 20% appearing once. Stated time point: newly diagnosed GD, antithyroid drugs for less than 3 months. PBMCs were the source of the RNA used for TCR sequencing. These data were likewise used in another study, on T cells in Graves' hyperthyroidism and ophthalmopathy.

The sequenced sample was peripheral blood mononuclear cells (PBMCs), obtained at new diagnosis, from a patient treated with antithyroid drugs. Receptors were obtained from a woman younger than 45 with Graves disease.

Note on this clonotype: This is likely an artifact of a read error, given a far larger clone one base away. This sequence joins TRBV24-1 and TRBJ1-6, with 10 bases aligning to TRBD1. Germline values: CDR1 KGHDR, CDR2 SFDVKD. The junction had 10 bases not matched to a gene; V was cut back by 6 bases and J by 3 bases. This CDR3 region has 18 residues. In nucleotides, the CDR3 is TGTGCCACCAGTCCCGACAGGGGGCGATGGAACTATAATTCACCCCTCCACTTT. This encodes CATSPDRGRWNYNSPLHF.

This clonotype was seen many times. The gene calls are TRBV20-1 and TRBJ1-5; TRBD1 aligns across 9 bases. The CDR3 loop spans 14 amino acids. The J segment lost 5 bases and the V segment lost 0 bases, leaving 2 bases of the junction unmatched. In germline, CDR1 is DFQATT, CDR2 SNEGSKA (reference sequence). CDR3 in amino acids: CSARDWTGDQPQHF. CDR3 nucleotides: TGCAGTGCTAGAGACTGGACAGGGGATCAGCCCCAGCATTTT.

The rearrangement joins TRBV2 to TRBJ1-1; 7 bases fit TRBD1. Germline lookup yields CDR1 SNHLY and CDR2 FYNNEI. This CDR3 has 16 residues. J was trimmed by 0 bases and V by 4 bases; bases with no gene match: 8. CDR3 nucleotides: TGTGCCAGCAGTGTCCAAAGACAGGGCATGAACACTGAAGCTTTCTTT. Protein product: CASSVQRQGMNTEAFF.

This clonotype was picked up many times. The rearrangement joins TRBV11-2 to TRBJ1-2, with a tentative D call TRBD1 (6 bases). With 0 bases removed from V and 2 bases from J, the gap between germline ends came to 10 bases. This CDR3 is built from 15 residues. Germline CDR1 reads SGHAT; CDR2 reads FQNNGV. CDR3 in amino acids: CASSLERGANYGYTF. CDR3 DNA: TGTGCCAGCAGCTTAGAACGGGGGGCGAACTATGGCTACACCTTC.

Comment on this clonotype: A read error is likely here: a far larger clone is one base away. This chain uses TRBV11-3 with TRBJ2-5, with D tentatively TRBD1 or TRBD2 (5 bases each). The V end was cut by 2 bases, the J end by 3 bases, with 7 bases between. Germline assignment: CDR1 SGHNT and CDR2 YENEEA. The CDR3 consists of 13 residues. The CDR3 bases are TGTGCCAGCAGCTTATTGGGGGAAGAGACCCAGTACTTC. It encodes CASSLLGEETQYF.

The gene calls are TRBV28 and TRBJ2-7, with D unclear. The CDR3 consists of 14 residues. Germline V gene lookup returns CDR1 MDHEN and CDR2 SYDVKM. The V and J ends lost 3 bases and 4 bases respectively, with 13 bases between them. CDR3 in DNA: TGTGCCAGCAGTTTTCAAGGTCTTAAGTACGAGCAGTACTTC. Translated, it gives CASSFQGLKYEQYF.

Regarding this clonotype: This sequence is one base from a far larger clone and is likely a read error. The chain employs TRBV27 and TRBJ2-1; D unclear. The CDR3 length is 13 residues. From germline, CDR1 is MNHEY and CDR2 SMNVEV (reference sequence). Trimming cost V 6 bases and J 10 bases, with 16 bases left between them. CDR3: CASSDRLAHEQFF. The CDR3 DNA reads TGTGCCAGCAGCGACCGTTTGGCCCACGAGCAGTTCTTC.

At least ten counts were recorded for this clonotype. The rearrangement links TRBV19 to TRBJ2-3; D is uncertain. This CDR3 is built from 14 residues. CDR1 and CDR2 from the germline V gene are LNHDA and SQIVND (reference sequence). V dropped 5 bases and J dropped 1 base, with 10 bases sitting between them. The CDR3 spells CASSAMTRTDTQYF. CDR3 sequence (DNA): TGTGCCAGTAGTGCCATGACTCGCACAGATACGCAGTATTTT.

The chain links TRBV19 to TRBJ1-2; D gene ambiguous. This CDR3 has 14 residues. The ends were cut back, 8 bases at V and 4 bases at J, with 17 bases in the middle. Germline loops: CDR1 LNHDA, CDR2 SQIVND (reference sequence). CDR3 sequence: CASWNSGNFYGYTF. CDR3 bases: TGTGCCAGTTGGAACAGCGGTAACTTCTATGGCTACACCTTC.

This clonotype was seen a handful of times. This chain uses TRBV25-1 with TRBJ1-1; 9 positions agree with TRBD1. The V segment lost 6 bases and the J segment 5 bases; nucleotides outside the gene matches: 4. The CDR3 has 13 residues. Per germline, CDR1 MGHDK and CDR2 SYGVNS. The DNA for the CDR3 is TGTGCCAGCAGGTATGGGACAGGGACTGAAGCTTTCTTT. Protein sequence: CASRYGTGTEAFF.

This clonotype was picked up many times. The rearrangement uses TRBV5-6 and TRBJ1-3; 7 bases line up with TRBD1. CDR3 length equals 15 residues. Trimming at V came to 4 bases and at J to 0 bases, leaving 4 bases not matched to a gene. Germline V gives CDR1 SGHDT, CDR2 YYEEEE. The CDR3 nucleotides read TGTGCCAGCAGCCTGGGACAGCTCTCTGGAAACACCATATATTTT. Amino acid sequence: CASSLGQLSGNTIYF.

Details on this clonotype: At one end, the junction sequence differs from germline, possibly due to a read error. The chain recombines TRBV29-1 with TRBJ2-7; unclear D gene. Germline V lookup: CDR1 SQVTM, CDR2 ANQGSEA. The CDR3 extends over 12 amino acids. CDR3 sequence (DNA): TGCGGCGTTGAGCGTTTTCCCTACGAGCAGTACTTC. Its translation: CGVERFPYEQYF.

This clonotype occurred many times. This chain's CDR3 is CASSHGIGTVAYEQYF. The CDR3 nucleotides are TGTGCCAGCAGCCATGGAATCGGGACAGTTGCCTACGAGCAGTACTTC. The rearrangement uses TRBV3-1 and TRBJ2-7; 7 bases are a match to TRBD1. J gave up 2 bases and V 3 bases, and 10 bases lay outside the gene matches. This CDR3 region has 16 residues. Looked up from germline, CDR1 is LGHDT and CDR2 is YNNKEL (reference sequence).

There are a few counts of this clonotype. J is TRBJ2-2 and V is TRBV7-6; D gene unclear. The CDR3 spans 15 residues. In germline, CDR1 is SGHVS, CDR2 FNYEAQ. V lost 5 bases and J 3 bases, leaving 13 bases between the germline ends. The CDR3 is CASSPGTQDTGELFF. CDR3 coding DNA: TGTGCCAGCAGCCCTGGTACTCAGGACACCGGGGAGCTGTTTTTT. The variable domain in full, with the rest retrieved from reference TRBV7-6 and TRBJ2-2, is GAGVSQSPRYKVTKRGQDVALRCDPISGHVSLYWYRQALGQGPEFLTYFNYEAQQDKSGLPNDRFSAERPEGSISTLTIQRTEQRDSAMYRCASSPGTQDTGELFFGEGSRLTVL.

This sequence joins TRBV12-3 or TRBV12-4 and TRBJ1-1, with D perhaps matching TRBD1 (6 bases). Trimming took off 6 bases at V and 0 bases at J, with 8 bases between the two ends. The CDR3 is 13 amino acids. CDR3 sequence (DNA): TGTGCCAGCAGGCACAGGGTGAACACTGAAGCTTTCTTT. It specifies CASRHRVNTEAFF.

Many counts were recorded for this clonotype. This chain links TRBV2 with TRBJ2-4; no clear D gene. The germline gives CDR1 SNHLY, CDR2 FYNNEI. CDR3 length: 15 amino acids. V was trimmed by 8 bases and J by 2 bases, leaving 16 bases between them. Here the CDR3 DNA reads TGTGCCAGCTCACTCGGCGGTGCAACCAAAAACATTCAGTACTTC. Protein: CASSLGGATKNIQYF.

The chain has TRBV18 and TRBJ2-1, with D perhaps matching TRBD2 (5 bases). V lost 3 bases and J lost 3, with 15 bases in between. Germline-derived CDR1 and CDR2 are KGHSH and LQKENI. CDR3 length equals 16 residues. CDR3 coding DNA: TGTGCCAGCTCACCTACCCTAGGGAGTTTCTACAATGAGCAGTTCTTC. Its translation is CASSPTLGSFYNEQFF.

The J gene is TRBJ2-2, the V gene TRBV20-1; D gene ambiguous. Per the germline V gene, CDR1 is DFQATT and CDR2 is SNEGSKA (reference sequence). The V end lost 3 bases, the J end lost 1 base, and 3 bases lay between the germline ends. The CDR3 length is 12 residues. DNA for the CDR3: TGCAGTGCTAGCTGGAACACCGGGGAGCTGTTTTTT. It codes for CSASWNTGELFF.

This clonotype came up many times. The chain uses TRBV6-5 and TRBJ2-3; D gene ambiguous. The CDR3 sequence is 14 residues long. Between the trimmed V and J ends, which lost 0 bases and 0 bases, there was a span of 4 bases. Germline CDR1 reads MNHEY; CDR2 reads SVGAGI. The CDR3 is CASSYSDSTDTQYF. The CDR3 DNA reads TGTGCCAGCAGTTACTCGGACAGCACAGATACGCAGTATTTT.

This clonotype was seen a few times. V gene TRBV5-4 combines with J gene TRBJ2-1; TRBD2 aligns across 9 bases. Germline assignment: CDR1 SGHNT and CDR2 YYREEE (reference sequence). There are 15 residues in the CDR3. Unmatched junction bases numbered 8, after V lost 0 bases and J lost 10 bases. The CDR3 sequence: CASSLALRGGLEQFF. The CDR3 DNA follows: TGTGCCAGCAGCTTGGCTTTGCGGGGGGGCCTCGAGCAGTTCTTC.

This chain connects TRBV19 to TRBJ1-1; 9 bases line up with TRBD1. V was clipped by 5 bases and J by 0 bases; unmatched bases: 1. The CDR3 extends over 14 amino acids. The V gene's germline CDR1 is LNHDA and CDR2 SQIVND (reference sequence). The chain's CDR3 is CASSWTGVNTEAFF. DNA of the CDR3: TGTGCCAGTAGTTGGACAGGGGTGAACACTGAAGCTTTCTTT.